This TCR beta chain was obtained from a study of OX40 agonist ivuxolimab in advanced cancers. Looking at the study overall: The costimulatory receptor OX40 (CD134) was targeted by ivuxolimab, a fully human IgG2 agonistic monoclonal antibody. Prior anti-PD-1, anti-PD-L1 or anti-CTLA-4 therapy was permitted, and 30% to 50% of dose-escalation patients had received checkpoint inhibitors. Partial responses occurred in three dose-escalation patients: two with cutaneous melanoma and one with hepatocellular carcinoma. Intravenous ivuxolimab was administered to patients every 2 weeks at six dose levels: 0.01, 0.1, 0.3, 1.5, 3 and 10 mg/kg. The paper describes the monotherapy dose-escalation part (N of about 52 patients) of the phase I trial of ivuxolimab. A male proportion of 75% to 85% and a mean age of 60 years, ranging from about 23 to 90, were recorded for the dose-escalation cohort. The purpose of peripheral TCRbeta sequencing was to test whether ivuxolimab changed TCR sequence diversity and led to clonal T-cell expansion. Of the roughly 52 patients in dose escalation, about 20 had hepatocellular carcinoma, about 15 had melanoma, 9 had renal cell carcinoma and 9 had head and neck cancer. Study-level results and caveats: Low levels of normalized T-cell clonal expansion were also seen in some patients who did not respond. At doses of 0.1 to 3.0 mg/kg, clonal expansion of both CD4+ and CD8+ blood T cells was observed from baseline to week 6. On average, CD8+ T cells showed more expanded clones than CD4+ T cells after ivuxolimab. The antigen specificity of the clonally expanded peripheral T cells was not determined. In the 0.1-3.0 mg/kg groups, partial responders had among the lowest normalized peripheral clonal expansion, particularly in CD8+ T cells.

The CDR3 goes from the cysteine to the phenylalanine over 17 residues. Just the 51-base CDR3 DNA is kept, in frame starting at base 1. The V end gives up 0 bases and the J end 4 bases, leaving 6 bases in the junction not matched to a gene. In the germline V gene, CDR1 corresponds to ENHRY and CDR2 to SYGVKD. As to this clone: Its recognized antigen is unknown. No base quality information exists; no much larger clone differs at one position.

The trial excluded patients who had a history of autoimmune disease or were on systemic immunosuppression. Peripheral blood for TCR sequencing was drawn from every dose cohort at baseline, at cycle 4 day 1 and at cycle 7 day 1. Samples were obtained from an open-label, multicenter, first-in-human phase I dose-escalation trial of ivuxolimab. Adults with locally advanced or metastatic head and neck squamous cell, hepatocellular, melanoma or renal cell carcinoma were enrolled in the trial. Before TCR sequencing, CD4+ T cells and CD8+ T cells from peripheral blood were sorted into separate populations. For sequencing of the TCRbeta CDR3 region, genomic DNA was extracted from the sorted cells. The immunoSEQ Assay was used for sequencing of TCRbeta CDR3 regions. Not all clones reach the TCRdb copy of this immuneACCESS table, which keeps in-frame sequences only. Checked studies attribute under half of the gap to unresolved V genes and leave the rest unexplained. Here the sample has some 45,000 clones; roughly nine tenths occur a single time. About 12% of the sample is in the top ten clones.

This specimen was CD4+ or CD8+ T cells sorted from blood, taken in a trial of the OX40 agonist ivuxolimab. The receptor comes from an adult with an advanced solid tumor such as melanoma, head and neck, liver or kidney cancer. The V and J genes are TRBV10-3 and TRBJ1-4; 9 central nucleotides agree with TRBD1. The DNA is TGTGCCATCAGTGAGTCAAGAAGGGGACAGGGTAATGAAAAACTGTTTTTT. It encodes CAISESRRGQGNEKLFF.